These T cell receptor beta chains were read from a single sample in a study of T cell changes during pregnancy in multiple sclerosis. Using immunoSEQ multiplex PCR, the repertoire was profiled, and TCRdb retains in-frame clones only, with some absent. The data show about 77,000 clones, 89% seen once. The sequences come from peripheral blood, collected before pregnancy. Every receptor here comes from a female donor with multiple sclerosis, enrolled in a pregnancy study. Both conserved end residues are trimmed from each CDR3.

V,J,CDR3
TRBV11-2,TRBJ2-7,ASSRQSYEQY
TRBV6-4,TRBJ2-3,ASSALAGADTQY
TRBV7-2,TRBJ1-5,ASSLAGGDQPQH
TRBV29-1,TRBJ2-7,SVEREAGEQY
TRBV18,TRBJ1-4,ASSLGTGGEKLF
TRBV13,TRBJ2-1,ASSLIGGGQETSYNEQF
TRBV13,TRBJ1-6,ASSLAMGVGTSISPLH
TRBV28,TRBJ2-2,ASSFLTGELF
TRBV7-2,TRBJ2-1,ASSLWGRDRYNEQF
TRBV6-1,TRBJ1-6,ASTRDNNSPLH
TRBV2,TRBJ1-1,ASSEGQGNTEAF
TRBV4-1,TRBJ2-5,ASSRYGLAGPRETQY
TRBV5-6,TRBJ2-3,ASSIGLRADTQY
TRBV30,TRBJ1-2,AWSRSGYHGYT
TRBV4-3,TRBJ1-6,ASSQVLDSSYNSPLH
TRBV7-3,TRBJ2-5,ASSLRGGETQY
TRBV5-4,TRBJ1-2,ASSAALTGNYGYT
TRBV12-5,TRBJ2-1,ASGLPPSEYNEQF
TRBV5-6,TRBJ2-5,ASSLFQGRETQY
TRBV9,TRBJ1-1,ASSVKGGTEAF
TRBV10-1,TRBJ2-1,ASSAVIAGGARNEQF
TRBV6-5,TRBJ1-3,ASSYGRFSSGNTIY
TRBV4-3,TRBJ1-2,ASSQDPGRYGYT
TRBV6-5,TRBJ1-1,ASSYLTGRQAF
TRBV5-1,TRBJ2-5,ASSLARETQY
TRBV6-1,TRBJ1-1,ASTIGTGDTEAF
TRBV2,TRBJ2-3,ASRRDPGQWADTQY
TRBV12-5,TRBJ1-5,ASGFQNQPQH
TRBV7-3,TRBJ2-3,ASSLTGLAGGYTDTQY
TRBV9,TRBJ1-2,ASNPGTGYGYT
TRBV4-3,TRBJ2-3,ASSQSVVAGGTDTQY
TRBV5-1,TRBJ2-3,ASSSPDRGGADTQY
TRBV2,TRBJ2-7,ASSEYRGSEQY
TRBV7-9,TRBJ2-7,ASSLVGRAHEQY
TRBV4-1,TRBJ2-2,ASSQDGLAAGELF
TRBV18,TRBJ2-1,ASSPTEIGYNEQF
TRBV7-2,TRBJ1-1,ASSLRRGTEAF
TRBV4-3,TRBJ1-3,ASSPQTGWSGNTIY
TRBV13,TRBJ2-7,ASSAGQYEQY
TRBV7-2,TRBJ2-2,ASSFRGGLGLGSGELF
TRBV7-3,TRBJ2-3,ASSLGSYRGSTDTQY
TRBV5-6,TRBJ2-7,ASSYGSSYEQY
TRBV2,TRBJ2-3,ASKLAGITSTDTQY
TRBV29-1,TRBJ1-1,SMLEGGTEAF
TRBV6-6,TRBJ1-5,ASSSGQGLDQPQH
TRBV6-6,TRBJ2-2,ASSFLVSGTGELF
TRBV4-3,TRBJ1-5,ASSPTGGGSNQPQH
TRBV9,TRBJ1-2,ASSVATSGTGSGYT
TRBV6-5,TRBJ1-2,ASSYRGLDNYGYT
TRBV5-1,TRBJ1-2,ANSLVSPVESYT
TRBV18,TRBJ1-1,ASSDPENLNTEAF
TRBV5-1,TRBJ1-2,ASSFMTGRNYGYT
TRBV7-2,TRBJ2-3,ASSLVFWQSSTDTQY
TRBV5-1,TRBJ2-7,ASSLEGQTYEQY
TRBV6-6,TRBJ2-1,ASSLPGGLDEQF